Listed below are T cell receptor beta chains from one sample, sequenced in a study of spatial heterogeneity in lung cancer. MiXCR, applied by TCRdb to the 5' RACE reads, yields one record per CDR3 protein. Here the sample spans approximately 27,000 distinct CDR3 sequences, approximately 6% being singletons. The sequenced sample was PBMCs, obtained at follow-up. The receptors derive from a male donor with early-stage non-small cell lung cancer. The CDR3 runs from the conserved cysteine through the conserved F or W. Each record gives: V gene, J gene, clone size, D gene, CDR3 DNA, CDR3 protein. The D gene is left open where the match is weak. Expanded clones get a size class; other rows say once, few or many, or leave the size out.

>TRBV19|TRBJ2-3|many|TRBD1
TGTGCCACGACGACAGGGATCAGGCGGGATACGCAGTATTTT
CATTTGIRRDTQYF
>TRBV2|TRBJ2-1|few|TRBD1
TGTGCCAGCAGCCCCGGGACAGCCTACAATGAGCAGTTCTTC
CASSPGTAYNEQFF
>TRBV12-5|TRBJ1-5|many|TRBD1
TGTGCTAGTGGGGGGACAGGTACCAATCAGCCCCAGCATTTT
CASGGTGTNQPQHF
>TRBV7-8|TRBJ1-2|many|NA
TGTGCCAGCAGCTTAGGGAGAGGCTATGGCTACACCTTC
CASSLGRGYGYTF
>TRBV5-1|TRBJ2-3|NA|TRBD2
TGCGCCAGCAGCTATAGCGGGGACACAGATACGCAGTATTTT
CASSYSGDTDTQYF
>TRBV5-6|TRBJ2-7|many|NA
TGTGCCAGCAGCTCATTGGCCGGGCGGGGGCCCTCCTACGAGCAGTACTTC
CASSSLAGRGPSYEQYF
>TRBV11-3|TRBJ2-1|medium-sized|NA
TGTGCCAGCAGCCCATTGGGGTTACAGGGTGAGCAGTTCTTC
CASSPLGLQGEQFF
>TRBV5-1|TRBJ2-7|many|NA
TGCGCCAGCAGCTTGCTGGGGAGTGAGCAGTACTTC
CASSLLGSEQYF
>TRBV6-6|TRBJ2-1|many|TRBD2
TGTGCCAGCAGTTACGTAGCGGGGGGGCCCACTGAGCAGTTCTTC
CASSYVAGGPTEQFF
>TRBV6-2/TRBV6-3|TRBJ2-3|many|NA
TGTGCCAGCAGTTCCGGATTTCGGAATACGCAGTATTTT
CASSSGFRNTQYF
>TRBV5-6|TRBJ1-1|many|TRBD1
TGTGCCAGCAGCTTGTATACAGGGGCAGGGAACACTGAAGCTTTCTTT
CASSLYTGAGNTEAFF
>TRBV2|TRBJ2-5|many|NA
TGTGCCAGCAGTGAGAGAATGGGGGCCCAGTACTTC
CASSERMGAQYF
>TRBV7-2|TRBJ1-2|many|NA
TGTGCCAGCAGCTTAGACAGAGACGTTTATGGCTACACCTTC
CASSLDRDVYGYTF
>TRBV4-3|TRBJ2-1|NA|NA
TGCGCCAGCAGCCAAGATCTCACCAACAATGAGCAGTTCTTC
CASSQDLTNNEQFF
>TRBV7-2|TRBJ1-2|many|NA
TGTGCCAGCAGCTTAGTAGTCTGGGGCAAATCTAACTATGGCTACACCTTC
CASSLVVWGKSNYGYTF
>TRBV6-2/TRBV6-3|TRBJ2-3|few|TRBD2
TGTGCCAGCAGTTTCCCAGAGGCGGGGGGCCCTGATACGCAGTATTTT
CASSFPEAGGPDTQYF
>TRBV7-7|TRBJ2-3|many|TRBD1
TGTGCTAGCAGCCACGGGACAGGGGCTAATACGCAGTATTTT
CASSHGTGANTQYF
>TRBV6-2/TRBV6-3|TRBJ2-3|NA|TRBD1
TGTGCCAGCAGTACCAGACAGGGACCAGATACGCAGTATTTT
CASSTRQGPDTQYF
>TRBV15|TRBJ1-5|many|TRBD1
TGTGCCACCAGCGTTGACAGGGGCGATCAGCCCCAGCATTTT
CATSVDRGDQPQHF
>TRBV9|TRBJ2-7|many|TRBD2
TGTGCCAGCAGCGTAGATGGACTAGCGACCTACGAGCAGTACTTC
CASSVDGLATYEQYF
>TRBV3-1|TRBJ2-1|many|NA
TGTGCCAGCAGCCAAGATCCCGGGGGCACTTACAATGAGCAGTTCTTC
CASSQDPGGTYNEQFF
>TRBV21-1|TRBJ1-1|many|NA
TGTGCCAGCAGCTTACGACAGGGGCCAGAGGGGAACACTGAAGCTTTCTTT
CASSLRQGPEGNTEAFF
>TRBV18|TRBJ1-5|few|NA
TGTGCCAGCCGCTCGGAATCCAATCAGCCCCAGCATTTT
CASRSESNQPQHF
>TRBV18|TRBJ2-1|once|NA
TGTGCCAGCTCGAGGATAGGGGGCAATGAGCAGTTCTTC
CASSRIGGNEQFF
>TRBV5-1|TRBJ2-7|many|NA
TGCGCCAGCAGCTCGTCGGGACGAGACTCCTACGAGCAGTACTTC
CASSSSGRDSYEQYF
>TRBV29-1|TRBJ1-1|many|NA
TGCAGCGCCGGACAGATGAACACTGAAGCTTTCTTT
CSAGQMNTEAFF
>TRBV20-1|TRBJ1-1|once|NA
TGCAGTGCCATGGGGCCTGGGTACACTGAAGCTTTCTTT
CSAMGPGYTEAFF
>TRBV20-1|TRBJ1-5|few|TRBD1
TGCAGTGCTACCGGGACAGAGATTAGCAATCAGCCCCAGCATTTT
CSATGTEISNQPQHF
>TRBV29-1|TRBJ2-5|medium-sized|NA
TGCAGCGTTGATGGTAGGGAAGAGACCCAGTACTTC
CSVDGREETQYF
>TRBV6-2/TRBV6-3|TRBJ2-2|few|TRBD1
TGTGCCAGCAGTTACGAAGGACAGGGGCACACCGGGGAGCTGTTTTTT
CASSYEGQGHTGELFF
>TRBV18|TRBJ1-4|NA|NA
TGTGCCAGCTCACCGGGGGCTAATGAAAAACTGTTTTTT
CASSPGANEKLFF
>TRBV7-2|TRBJ2-5|few|TRBD1
TGTGCCAGCTCCCTACAGGGGGTGGAGACCCAGTACTTC
CASSLQGVETQYF
>TRBV9|TRBJ1-1|many|NA
TGTGCCAGCAGCGCCGATTGGAGGACTGAAGCTTTCTTT
CASSADWRTEAFF
>TRBV18|TRBJ2-1|few|NA
TGTGCCAGCTCACCACCGTTTACAGATGTATACAATGAGCAGTTCTTC
CASSPPFTDVYNEQFF
>TRBV12-3/TRBV12-4|TRBJ1-1|NA|NA
TGTGCCAGCAGTTTCCGGGTGAGGGGAGCTGAAGCTTTCTTT
CASSFRVRGAEAFF
>TRBV7-2|TRBJ1-1|many|NA
TGTGCCAGCAGCTTAGGTTCAGCGCGGTACCTCTCCACTGAAGCTTTCTTT
CASSLGSARYLSTEAFF
>TRBV19|TRBJ2-1|NA|TRBD1
TGTGCCAGTAGTAGTACAGGGGTCCTGTTCGGGTACAATGAGCAGTTCTTC
CASSSTGVLFGYNEQFF
>TRBV6-2/TRBV6-3|TRBJ1-6|many|NA
TGTGCCAGCGGAAGGGGGGAAGGTTCACCCCTCCACTTT
CASGRGEGSPLHF
>TRBV29-1|TRBJ1-2|many|TRBD1
TGCAGCGCTCCGGGACAGGGGGTGGATGGCTACACCTTC
CSAPGQGVDGYTF
>TRBV30|TRBJ2-1|NA|TRBD1
TGTGCCTGGAGCGCAGGGGGCGCCTACAATGAGCAGTTCTTC
CAWSAGGAYNEQFF
>TRBV7-9|TRBJ1-1|many|NA
TGTGCCAGCAGCTCCCGGTCCATTGGGAGTTCAATGAACACTGAAGCTTTCTTT
CASSSRSIGSSMNTEAFF
>TRBV7-3|TRBJ2-2|NA|NA
TGTGCCAGCAGCTCATTAGGGGTCCCGAACACCGGGGAGCTGTTTTTT
CASSSLGVPNTGELFF
>TRBV4-3|TRBJ2-3|many|NA
TGCGCCAGCAGCCGAGACTTGACCAGGTTGGGGAACACAGATACGCAGTATTTT
CASSRDLTRLGNTDTQYF
>TRBV2|TRBJ2-5|few|NA
TGTGCCAGCAGTAACGAACAGGGTTACGCGACCCAGTACTTC
CASSNEQGYATQYF
>TRBV20-1|TRBJ1-1|few|TRBD1
TGCAGTGCTAGACCGGGACAGGTTGGGAACACTGAAGCTTTCTTT
CSARPGQVGNTEAFF
>TRBV20-1|TRBJ2-3|many|NA
TGCAGTGCTCCTTTTGGGACTCAAAATACGCAGTATTTT
CSAPFGTQNTQYF
>TRBV7-2|TRBJ1-2|few|TRBD1
TGTGCCAGCAGCTTAGAGGGGGCGAGCTATGGCTACACCTTC
CASSLEGASYGYTF
>TRBV10-3|TRBJ1-1|many|TRBD1
TGTGCCATCAGTGAGTCCCAGGGGGGGAACACTGAAGCTTTCTTT
CAISESQGGNTEAFF
>TRBV6-1|TRBJ2-7|many|TRBD1
TGTGCCAGCAGAGCCGAGACAGGGGGTGCGTACGAGCAGTACTTC
CASRAETGGAYEQYF
>TRBV7-9|TRBJ1-3|many|NA
TGTGCCAGCAGCTTAGAGTCTCATGTTAGCGCCACCATATATTTT
CASSLESHVSATIYF
>TRBV20-1|TRBJ2-1|many|TRBD2
TGCAGTGCTAGGTCTAGCGGGAGGGCCTTCGATGAGCAGTTCTTC
CSARSSGRAFDEQFF
>TRBV29-1|TRBJ1-1|many|NA
TGCAGCGTTGGAGTAGGGATCACTCCAGCTTTCTTT
CSVGVGITPAFF